This T cell receptor (beta chain) was captured by sequencing in a study of monozygotic twins with cystic fibrosis. Notes on the study in general: The repertoire was suggested to be naive-dominated, clonality median around 0.0089. No link emerged between shared CDR3 counts and age, concordance or severity.

This CDR3 is 14 amino acids long. Germline-derived CDR1 and CDR2 are MNHNS and SASEGT. Trimming took 2 bases from V and 0 from J, leaving 8 bases between them. Of note for this clone: Its target is unknown.

Here immunoSEQ multiplex PCR was the method, and the copy in TCRdb shows in-frame clones only, minus some. The table includes over 20,000 clones, approximately 90% detected once. Sample: blood. The chain carries TRBV6-1 and TRBJ2-7; D unresolved. This clonotype was sampled from a girl aged 2 to 9 with cystic fibrosis. The CDR3 is CASSEQGSSYEQYF. CDR3 DNA sequence: TGTGCCAGCAGTGAACAAGGGTCCTCCTACGAGCAGTACTTC.